This T cell receptor beta chain derives from a study of metastatic and nonmetastatic thyroid tumors. Trimming left V 5 bases short and J 11 bases short, with 24 bases between. The CDR3 spans 15 residues. MiXCR reprocessed the PCR reads for TCRdb. The sample consists of fewer than 40,000 clones, around 30% of them appearing once. No patient had received any treatment before thyroid surgery. The V call is TRBV12-3 or TRBV12-4, the J call TRBJ1-2, with D tentatively TRBD1 (5 bases). The receptor comes from a female donor with papillary thyroid cancer or a benign thyroid nodule (not recorded which). Some clones in this sample may be carry-over from other donors' samples. Sequenced: blood. In DNA form, the CDR3 reads TGTGCCAGCAGTACGCAGAGGACACGGGGCGAGAGATACACCTTC. Translated, it gives CASSTQRTRGERYTF.